Detailed here is one T cell receptor (beta chain). Its antigen is currently unknown. The data originate from a study of long-term antiretroviral therapy in people with HIV. Study-wide findings and caveats: ART-treated samples gained diversity yet remained below transplant donor controls. HIV repertoires spanned tighter CDR3 length ranges than controls did.

Version v3.0 of the immunoSEQ assay was performed at survey level. Sequencing set out to capture about 40,000-55,000 T-cell genomes per sample. Libraries were prepared by immunoSEQ multiplex PCR; TCRdb keeps only in-frame clonotypes and omits some of them. Seen here are about 28,000 clones, roughly 80% observed once, and the top ten hold about 9%. Germline V gives CDR1 SGHNT, CDR2 YYREEE (reference sequence). The CDR3 sequence is 14 residues long. The V gene end was trimmed by 6 bases and the J gene end by 6 bases; junction bases not matched to a gene: 11. This receptor was taken from a man aged 35-49 years with HIV. The rearrangement uses TRBV5-4 and TRBJ2-7; TRBD2 aligns across 8 bases. The sequences come from unsorted PBMCs, collected 3 years after starting antiretroviral therapy. DNA for the CDR3: TGTGCCAGCACCTCCCCCGGGAGGGACGGCGAGCAGTACTTC. Translating it yields CASTSPGRDGEQYF.